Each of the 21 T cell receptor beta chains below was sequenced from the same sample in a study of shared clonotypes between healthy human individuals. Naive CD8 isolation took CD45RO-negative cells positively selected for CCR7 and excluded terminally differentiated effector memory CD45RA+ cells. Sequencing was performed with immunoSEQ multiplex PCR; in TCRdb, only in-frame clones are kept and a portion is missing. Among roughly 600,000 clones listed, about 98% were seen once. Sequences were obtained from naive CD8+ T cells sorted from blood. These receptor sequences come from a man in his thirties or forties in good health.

The CDR3 is CASRSKDGYTF. The CDR3 DNA reads as TGTGCCAGCCGATCGAAGGATGGCTACACCTTC. The V call is TRBV9, the J call TRBJ1-2; no firm D call. V was shortened by 7 bases and J by 6 bases, with 10 bases between the two germline ends. The CDR3 loop spans 11 amino acids. Germline V gene sequence: CDR1 SGDLS, CDR2 YYNGEE.

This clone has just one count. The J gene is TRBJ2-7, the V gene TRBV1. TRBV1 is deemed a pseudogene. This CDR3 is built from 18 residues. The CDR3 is CTSSQDNRDGQCSYEQYF. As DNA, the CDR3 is TGCACCAGCAGCCAAGACAATAGGGATGGTCAGTGCTCCTACGAGCAGTACTTC.

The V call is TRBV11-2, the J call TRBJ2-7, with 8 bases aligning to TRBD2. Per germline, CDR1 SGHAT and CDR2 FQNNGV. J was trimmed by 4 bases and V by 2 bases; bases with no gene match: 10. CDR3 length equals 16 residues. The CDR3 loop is CASSLIHSGIRYEQYF. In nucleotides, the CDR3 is TGTGCCAGCAGCTTAATCCATAGCGGGATTCGATACGAGCAGTACTTC.

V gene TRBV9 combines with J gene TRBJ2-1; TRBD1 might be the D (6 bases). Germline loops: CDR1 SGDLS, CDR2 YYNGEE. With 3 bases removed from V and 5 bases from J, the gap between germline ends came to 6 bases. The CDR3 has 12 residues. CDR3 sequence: CASSEGDNEQFF. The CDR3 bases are TGTGCCAGCAGCGAGGGGGACAATGAGCAGTTCTTC.

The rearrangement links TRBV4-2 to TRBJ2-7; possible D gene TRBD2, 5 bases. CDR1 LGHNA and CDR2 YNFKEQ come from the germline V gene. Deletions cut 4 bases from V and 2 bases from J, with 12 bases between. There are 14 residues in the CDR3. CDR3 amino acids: CASSLVAPAYEQYF. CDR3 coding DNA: TGTGCCAGCAGCCTGGTAGCGCCCGCCTACGAGCAGTACTTC.

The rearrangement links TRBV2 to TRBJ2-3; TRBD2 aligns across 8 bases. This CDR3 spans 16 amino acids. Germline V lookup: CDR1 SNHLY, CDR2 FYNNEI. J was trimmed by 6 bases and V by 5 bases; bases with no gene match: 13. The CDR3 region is CASSPYGAGAGDTQYF. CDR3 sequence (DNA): TGTGCCAGCAGTCCCTACGGAGCGGGAGCTGGTGATACGCAGTATTTT.

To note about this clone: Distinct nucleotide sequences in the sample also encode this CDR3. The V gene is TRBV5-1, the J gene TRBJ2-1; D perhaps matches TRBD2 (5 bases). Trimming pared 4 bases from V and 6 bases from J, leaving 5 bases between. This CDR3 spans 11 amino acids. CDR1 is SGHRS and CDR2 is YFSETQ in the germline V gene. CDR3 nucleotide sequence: TGCGCCAGCAGCCGGGGCAATGAGCAGTTCTTC. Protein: CASSRGNEQFF.

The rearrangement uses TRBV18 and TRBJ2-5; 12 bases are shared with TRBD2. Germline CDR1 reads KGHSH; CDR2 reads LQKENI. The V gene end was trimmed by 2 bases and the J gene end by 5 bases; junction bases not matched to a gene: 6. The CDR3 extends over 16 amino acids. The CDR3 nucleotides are TGTGCCAGCTCACCAACTAGCGGGAGGCGAGGGGAGACCCAGTACTTC. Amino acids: CASSPTSGRRGETQYF.

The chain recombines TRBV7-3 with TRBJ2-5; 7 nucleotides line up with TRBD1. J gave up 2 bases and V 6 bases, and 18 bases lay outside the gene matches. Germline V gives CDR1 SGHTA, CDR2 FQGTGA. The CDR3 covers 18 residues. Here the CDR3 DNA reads TGTGCCAGCAGTAGCCGGGACAGACCCCGGCGCACTCAAGAGACCCAGTACTTC. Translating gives CASSSRDRPRRTQETQYF.

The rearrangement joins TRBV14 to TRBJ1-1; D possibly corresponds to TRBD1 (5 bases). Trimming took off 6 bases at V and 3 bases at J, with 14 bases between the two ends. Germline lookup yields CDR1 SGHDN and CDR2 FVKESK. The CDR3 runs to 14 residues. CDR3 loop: CASRRDSGDTEAFF. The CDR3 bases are TGTGCCAGCAGACGGGACTCGGGGGACACTGAAGCTTTCTTT.

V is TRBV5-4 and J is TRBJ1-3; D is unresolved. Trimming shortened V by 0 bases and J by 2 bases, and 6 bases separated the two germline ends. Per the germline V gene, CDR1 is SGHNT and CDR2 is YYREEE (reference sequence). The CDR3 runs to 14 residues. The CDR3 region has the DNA TGTGCCAGCAGCTTGGAAGGGACTGGAAACACCATATATTTT. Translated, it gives CASSLEGTGNTIYF.

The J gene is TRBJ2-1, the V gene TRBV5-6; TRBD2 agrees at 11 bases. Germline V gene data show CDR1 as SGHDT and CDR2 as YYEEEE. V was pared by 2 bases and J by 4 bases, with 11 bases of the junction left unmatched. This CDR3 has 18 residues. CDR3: CASSLFSGRAIGYNEQFF. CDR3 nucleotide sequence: TGTGCCAGCAGCTTATTTAGCGGGAGGGCAATTGGGTACAATGAGCAGTTCTTC.

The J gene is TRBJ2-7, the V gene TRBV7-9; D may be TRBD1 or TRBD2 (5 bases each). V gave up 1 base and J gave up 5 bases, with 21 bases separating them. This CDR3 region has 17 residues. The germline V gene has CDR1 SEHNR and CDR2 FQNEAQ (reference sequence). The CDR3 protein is CASSLVRAGFLADEQYF. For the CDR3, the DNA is TGTGCCAGCAGCTTAGTAAGGGCAGGGTTTCTAGCCGACGAGCAGTACTTC.

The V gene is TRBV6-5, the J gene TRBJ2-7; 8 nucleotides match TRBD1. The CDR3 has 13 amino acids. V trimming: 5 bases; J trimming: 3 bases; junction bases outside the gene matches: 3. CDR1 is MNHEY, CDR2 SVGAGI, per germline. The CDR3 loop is CASSHGQGYEQYF. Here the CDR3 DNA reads TGTGCCAGCAGTCATGGACAGGGCTACGAGCAGTACTTC.

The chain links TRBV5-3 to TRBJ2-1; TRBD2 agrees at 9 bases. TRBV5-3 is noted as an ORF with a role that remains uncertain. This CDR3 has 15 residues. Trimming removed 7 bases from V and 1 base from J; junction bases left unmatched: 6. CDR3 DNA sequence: TGTGCCAGATGGCGGGAGGGCCTTTCCTACAATGAGCAGTTCTTC. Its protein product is CARWREGLSYNEQFF.

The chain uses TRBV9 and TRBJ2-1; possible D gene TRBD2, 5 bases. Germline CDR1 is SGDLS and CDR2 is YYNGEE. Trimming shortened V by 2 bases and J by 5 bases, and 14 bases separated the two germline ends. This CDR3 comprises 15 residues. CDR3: CASSVTWELDNEQFF. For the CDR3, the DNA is TGTGCCAGCAGCGTGACGTGGGAGTTGGACAATGAGCAGTTCTTC.

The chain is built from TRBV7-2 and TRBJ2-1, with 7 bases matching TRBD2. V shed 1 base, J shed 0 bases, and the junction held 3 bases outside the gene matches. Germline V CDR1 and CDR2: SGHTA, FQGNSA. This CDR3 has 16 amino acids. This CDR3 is CASSLDGGSSYNEQFF. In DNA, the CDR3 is TGTGCCAGCAGCTTAGATGGCGGGAGCTCCTACAATGAGCAGTTCTTC.

In DNA form, the CDR3 reads TGTGCCAGCAGTCTCGGACTAGCGGGAGCAATCTACGAGCAGTACTTC. Its translation is CASSLGLAGAIYEQYF. The chain combines TRBV27 with TRBJ2-7; 13 nucleotides align to TRBD2. With 5 bases clipped from V and 3 bases from J, the junction kept 7 bases outside the gene matches. This CDR3 region has 16 residues. Germline assignment: CDR1 MNHEY and CDR2 SMNVEV (reference sequence).

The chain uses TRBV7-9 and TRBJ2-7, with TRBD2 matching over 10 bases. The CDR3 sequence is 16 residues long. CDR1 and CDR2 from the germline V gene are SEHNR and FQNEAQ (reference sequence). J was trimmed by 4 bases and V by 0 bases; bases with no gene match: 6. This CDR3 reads CASSLAGGLAVYEQYF. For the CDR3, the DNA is TGTGCCAGCAGCTTAGCAGGAGGACTAGCGGTTTACGAGCAGTACTTC. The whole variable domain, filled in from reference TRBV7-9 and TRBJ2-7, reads DTGVSQNPRHKITKRGQNVTFRCDPISEHNRLYWYRQTLGQGPEFLTYFQNEAQLEKSRLLSDRFSAERPKGSFSTLEIQRTEQGDSAMYLCASSLAGGLAVYEQYFGPGTRLTVT.

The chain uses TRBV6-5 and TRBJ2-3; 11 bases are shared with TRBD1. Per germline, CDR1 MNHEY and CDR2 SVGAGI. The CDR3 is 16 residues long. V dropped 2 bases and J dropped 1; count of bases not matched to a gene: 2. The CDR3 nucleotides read TGTGCCAGCAGTTACGGACAGGGGGCGCGCACAGATACGCAGTATTTT. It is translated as CASSYGQGARTDTQYF.

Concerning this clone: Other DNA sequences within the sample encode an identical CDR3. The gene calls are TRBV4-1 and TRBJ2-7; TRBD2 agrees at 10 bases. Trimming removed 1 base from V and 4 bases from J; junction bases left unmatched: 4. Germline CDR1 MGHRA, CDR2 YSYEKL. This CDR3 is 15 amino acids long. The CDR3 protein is CASSQGASGSYEQYF. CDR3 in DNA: TGCGCCAGCAGCCAAGGGGCTAGCGGGAGTTACGAGCAGTACTTC.